This T cell receptor (beta chain) is drawn from a study of OX40 agonist ivuxolimab in advanced cancers. Only in-frame clones appear in the TCRdb table, and some are missing; sequencing was by immunoSEQ multiplex PCR. The sample has some 21,000 clones, roughly 91% seen once. Trimming shortened V by 5 bases and J by 3 bases, and 14 bases separated the two germline ends. The CDR3 has 15 amino acids. Germline V CDR1 and CDR2: LGHNA, YNFKEQ. This clone was recorded only once. The specimen was CD4+ or CD8+ T cells sorted from blood, collected in a trial of the OX40 agonist ivuxolimab. The V gene is TRBV4-2, the J gene TRBJ2-4; D gene unclear. The sequence was collected from an adult with an advanced solid tumor such as melanoma, head and neck, liver or kidney cancer. CDR3 in DNA: TGTGCCAGCAGCAGGCCCGACACGGGCAAAAACATTCAGTACTTC. As protein: CASSRPDTGKNIQYF.